This entry lists 2 T cell receptor beta chains sequenced from one sample in a study of blood T cell repertoires in COVID-19. Clones were read by immunoSEQ multiplex PCR, and TCRdb kept only the in-frame ones, dropping some. The data contain 70,000 to 75,000 clones, roughly 82% of them seen just once; the ten biggest clones take up roughly 1.9%. Sequencing was done on a sample of peripheral blood. These receptors originate from a woman in her sixties with acute or convalescent COVID-19.

The chain combines TRBV5-1 with TRBJ1-1, with D hard to call. Germline V CDR1 and CDR2: SGHRS, YFSETQ. The V end lost 0 bases, the J end lost 2 bases, and 11 bases lay between the germline ends. The CDR3 consists of 15 residues. For the CDR3, the DNA is TGCGCCAGCAGCTTGGTTGAGGGTATAAACACTGAAGCTTTCTTT. As protein: CASSLVEGINTEAFF.

V is TRBV5-6 and J is TRBJ1-2; TRBD1 agrees at 7 bases. This CDR3 has 15 residues. Germline CDR1 is SGHDT and CDR2 is YYEEEE. The junction had 11 bases not matched to a gene; V was cut back by 5 bases and J by 4 bases. The CDR3 sequence is CASSYTAGTAYGYTF. The CDR3 region has the DNA TGTGCCAGCAGTTATACCGCCGGGACAGCCTATGGCTACACCTTC.